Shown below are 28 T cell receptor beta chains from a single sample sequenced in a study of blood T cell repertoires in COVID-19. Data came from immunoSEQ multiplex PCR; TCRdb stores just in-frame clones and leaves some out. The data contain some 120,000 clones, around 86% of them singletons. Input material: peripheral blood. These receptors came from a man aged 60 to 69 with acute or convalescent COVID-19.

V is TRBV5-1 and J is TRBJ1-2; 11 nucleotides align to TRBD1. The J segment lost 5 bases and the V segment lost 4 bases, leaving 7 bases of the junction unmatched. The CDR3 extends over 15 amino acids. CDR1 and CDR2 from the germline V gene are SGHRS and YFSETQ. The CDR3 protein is CASSMAGTGGYGYTF. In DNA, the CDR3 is TGCGCCAGCAGCATGGCCGGGACAGGGGGTTATGGCTACACCTTC.

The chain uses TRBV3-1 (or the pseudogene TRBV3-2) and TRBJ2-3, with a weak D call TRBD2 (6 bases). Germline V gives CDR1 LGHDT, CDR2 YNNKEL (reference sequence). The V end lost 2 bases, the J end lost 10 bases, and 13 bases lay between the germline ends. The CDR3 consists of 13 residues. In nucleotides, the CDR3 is TGTGCCAGCAGCCAAAGGGACTTAAGGGCGCAGTATTTT. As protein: CASSQRDLRAQYF.

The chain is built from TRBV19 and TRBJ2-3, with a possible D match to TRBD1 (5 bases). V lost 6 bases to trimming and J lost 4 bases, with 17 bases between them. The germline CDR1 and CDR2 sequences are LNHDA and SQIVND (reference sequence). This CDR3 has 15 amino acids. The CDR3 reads CASRRQQWGADTQYF. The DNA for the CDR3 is TGTGCCAGTAGGAGACAGCAATGGGGCGCAGATACGCAGTATTTT.

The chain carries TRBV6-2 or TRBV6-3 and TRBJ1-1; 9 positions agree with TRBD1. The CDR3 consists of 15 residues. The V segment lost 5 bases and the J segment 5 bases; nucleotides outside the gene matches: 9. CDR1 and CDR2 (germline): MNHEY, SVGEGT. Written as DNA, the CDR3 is TGTGCCAGCAGTCGGGACAGGGTCGTTTCGACTGAAGCTTTCTTT. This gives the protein CASSRDRVVSTEAFF.

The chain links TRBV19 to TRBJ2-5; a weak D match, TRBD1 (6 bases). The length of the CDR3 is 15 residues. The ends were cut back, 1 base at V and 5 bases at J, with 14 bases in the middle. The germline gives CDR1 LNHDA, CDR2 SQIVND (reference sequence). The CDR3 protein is CASSIGTGLGETQYF. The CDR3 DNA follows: TGTGCCAGTAGTATAGGTACAGGGCTCGGGGAGACCCAGTACTTC.

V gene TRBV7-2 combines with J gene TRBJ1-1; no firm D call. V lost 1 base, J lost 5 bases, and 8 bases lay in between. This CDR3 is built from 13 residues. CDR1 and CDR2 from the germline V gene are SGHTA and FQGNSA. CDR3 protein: CASSLVVQTEAFF. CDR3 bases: TGTGCCAGCAGCTTAGTTGTGCAGACTGAAGCTTTCTTT.

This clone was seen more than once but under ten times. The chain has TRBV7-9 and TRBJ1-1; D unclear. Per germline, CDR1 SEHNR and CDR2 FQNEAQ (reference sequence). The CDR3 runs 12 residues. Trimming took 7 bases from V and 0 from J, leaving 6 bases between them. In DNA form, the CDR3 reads TGTGCCAGCACCCCAGTGAACACTGAAGCTTTCTTT. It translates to CASTPVNTEAFF.

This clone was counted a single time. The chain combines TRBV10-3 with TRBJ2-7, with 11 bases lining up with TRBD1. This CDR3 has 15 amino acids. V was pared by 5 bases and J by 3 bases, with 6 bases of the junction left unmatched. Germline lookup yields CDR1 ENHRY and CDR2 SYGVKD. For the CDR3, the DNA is TGTGCCATCAGTACGGGACAGGGGGTTGTCTACGAGCAGTACTTC. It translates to CAISTGQGVVYEQYF.

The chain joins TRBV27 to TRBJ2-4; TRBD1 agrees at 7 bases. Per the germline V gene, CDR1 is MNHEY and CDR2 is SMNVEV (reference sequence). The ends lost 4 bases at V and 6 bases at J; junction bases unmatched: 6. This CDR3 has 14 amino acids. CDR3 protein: CASSSVRTGNIQYF. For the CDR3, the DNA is TGTGCCAGCAGTTCCGTTCGGACAGGAAACATTCAGTACTTC.

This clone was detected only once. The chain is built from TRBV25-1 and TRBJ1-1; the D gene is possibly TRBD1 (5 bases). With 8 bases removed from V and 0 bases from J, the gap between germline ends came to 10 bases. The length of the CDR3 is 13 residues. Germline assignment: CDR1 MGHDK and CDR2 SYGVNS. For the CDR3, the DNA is TGTGCCAGCTTAGACAGATTGAACACTGAAGCTTTCTTT. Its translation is CASLDRLNTEAFF.

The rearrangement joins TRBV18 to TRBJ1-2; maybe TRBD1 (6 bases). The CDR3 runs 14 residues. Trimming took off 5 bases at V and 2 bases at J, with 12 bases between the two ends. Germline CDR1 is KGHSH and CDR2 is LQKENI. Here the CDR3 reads CASSAQGLNYGYTF. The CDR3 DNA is TGTGCCAGCTCAGCTCAGGGGTTGAACTATGGCTACACCTTC.

CDR3 DNA: TGTGCCAGCTCGCGTAACAGGGGCCCCTACAATGAGCAGTTCTTC. This translates into CASSRNRGPYNEQFF. This rearrangement joins TRBV18 to TRBJ2-1, with 7 bases fitting TRBD1. The germline gives CDR1 KGHSH, CDR2 LQKENI. V lost 6 bases, J lost 2 bases, and 7 bases stayed unmatched. The CDR3 consists of 15 residues.

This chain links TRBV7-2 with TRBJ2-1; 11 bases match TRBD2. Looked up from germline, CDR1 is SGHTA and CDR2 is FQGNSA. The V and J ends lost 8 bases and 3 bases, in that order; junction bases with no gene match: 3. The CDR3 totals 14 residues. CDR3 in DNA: TGTGCCAGCGCTGGACTAGCGGGCTACAATGAGCAGTTCTTC. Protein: CASAGLAGYNEQFF. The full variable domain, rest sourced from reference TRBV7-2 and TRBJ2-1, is GAGVSQSPSNKVTEKGKDVELRCDPISGHTALYWYRQSLGQGLEFLIYFQGNSAPDKSGLPSDRFSAERTGGSVSTLTIQRTQQEDSAVYLCASAGLAGYNEQFFGPGTRLTVL.

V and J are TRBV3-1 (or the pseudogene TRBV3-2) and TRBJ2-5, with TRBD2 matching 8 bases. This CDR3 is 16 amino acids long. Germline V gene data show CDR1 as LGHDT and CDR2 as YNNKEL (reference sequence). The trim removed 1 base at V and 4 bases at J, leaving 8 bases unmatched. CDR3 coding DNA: TGTGCCAGCAGCCAAGGTCATCCGGGACTAGGAGAGACCCAGTACTTC. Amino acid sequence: CASSQGHPGLGETQYF.

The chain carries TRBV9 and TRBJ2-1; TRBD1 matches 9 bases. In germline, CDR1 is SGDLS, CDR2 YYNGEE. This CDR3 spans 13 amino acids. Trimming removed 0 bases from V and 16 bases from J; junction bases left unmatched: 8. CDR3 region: CASSVAGTGRIFF. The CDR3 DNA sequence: TGTGCCAGCAGCGTAGCTGGGACAGGGCGTATATTCTTC.

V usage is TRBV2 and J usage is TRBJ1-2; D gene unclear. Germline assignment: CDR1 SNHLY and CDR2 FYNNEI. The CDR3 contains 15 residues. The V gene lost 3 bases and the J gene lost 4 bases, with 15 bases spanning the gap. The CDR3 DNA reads TGTGCCAGCAGTGATTGGAGCCAACCCCCCTATGGCTACACCTTC. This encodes CASSDWSQPPYGYTF.

This CDR3 reads CASSLKGDAIHEQYF. The CDR3 bases are TGTGCCAGCAGCTTAAAGGGGGACGCCATCCACGAGCAGTACTTC. The chain employs TRBV7-3 and TRBJ2-7; TRBD1 might be the D (6 bases). This CDR3 region has 15 residues. In germline, CDR1 is SGHTA, CDR2 FQGTGA. V lost 1 base and J lost 5, with 15 bases in between.

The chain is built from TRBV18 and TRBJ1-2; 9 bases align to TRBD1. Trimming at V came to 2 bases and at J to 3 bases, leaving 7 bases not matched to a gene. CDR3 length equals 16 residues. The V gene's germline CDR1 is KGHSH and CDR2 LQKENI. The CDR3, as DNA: TGTGCCAGCTCACCAATCCCAGGACAGGGGCACTATGGCTACACCTTC. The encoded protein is CASSPIPGQGHYGYTF.

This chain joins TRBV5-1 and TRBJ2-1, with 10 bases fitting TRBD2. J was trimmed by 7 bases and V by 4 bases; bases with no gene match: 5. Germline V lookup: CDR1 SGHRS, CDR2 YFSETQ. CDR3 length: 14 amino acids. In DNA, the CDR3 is TGCGCCAGCAGCGAGCTAGCGGGAGAGAATGAGCAGTTCTTC. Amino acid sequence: CASSELAGENEQFF.

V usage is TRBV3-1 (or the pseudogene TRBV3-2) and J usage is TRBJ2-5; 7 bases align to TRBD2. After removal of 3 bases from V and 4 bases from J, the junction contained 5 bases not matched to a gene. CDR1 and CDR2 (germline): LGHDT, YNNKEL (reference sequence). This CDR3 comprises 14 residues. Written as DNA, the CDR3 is TGTGCCAGCAGCCAGGGGGGGTCGGGAGAGACCCAGTACTTC. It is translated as CASSQGGSGETQYF.

CDR3 sequence (DNA): TGTGCCATCAGTGGAGGGGGCGGCTACAATGAGCAGTTCTTC. As protein: CAISGGGGYNEQFF. This sequence joins TRBV10-3 and TRBJ2-1, with 7 positions matching TRBD1. Germline V gives CDR1 ENHRY, CDR2 SYGVKD. V shed 4 bases, J shed 3 bases, and the junction held 3 bases outside the gene matches. This CDR3 is built from 14 residues.

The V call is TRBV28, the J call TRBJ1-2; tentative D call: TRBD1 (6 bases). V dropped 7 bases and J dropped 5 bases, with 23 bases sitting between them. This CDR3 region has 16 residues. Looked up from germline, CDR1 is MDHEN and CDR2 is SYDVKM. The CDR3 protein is CASTSSGTLGSYGYTF. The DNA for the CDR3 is TGTGCCAGCACCTCCTCCGGGACACTTGGATCTTATGGCTACACCTTC.

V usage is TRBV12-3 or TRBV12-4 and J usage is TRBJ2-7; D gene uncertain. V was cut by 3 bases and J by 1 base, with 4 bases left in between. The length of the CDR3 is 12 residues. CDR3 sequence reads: CASSFLSYEQYF. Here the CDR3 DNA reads TGTGCCAGCAGTTTCCTGTCCTACGAGCAGTACTTC.

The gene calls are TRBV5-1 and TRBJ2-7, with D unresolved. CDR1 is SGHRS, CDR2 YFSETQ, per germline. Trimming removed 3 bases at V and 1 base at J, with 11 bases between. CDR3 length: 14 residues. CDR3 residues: CASSYWSSSYEQYF. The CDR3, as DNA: TGCGCCAGCAGCTACTGGTCTAGTTCCTACGAGCAGTACTTC.

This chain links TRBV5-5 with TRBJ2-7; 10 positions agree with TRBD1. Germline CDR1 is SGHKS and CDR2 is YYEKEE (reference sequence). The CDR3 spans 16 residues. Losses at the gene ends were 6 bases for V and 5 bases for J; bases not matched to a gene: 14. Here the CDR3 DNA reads TGTGCCAGCACCCTGAAAGGGACAGGGGCAATCGACGAGCAGTACTTC. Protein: CASTLKGTGAIDEQYF.

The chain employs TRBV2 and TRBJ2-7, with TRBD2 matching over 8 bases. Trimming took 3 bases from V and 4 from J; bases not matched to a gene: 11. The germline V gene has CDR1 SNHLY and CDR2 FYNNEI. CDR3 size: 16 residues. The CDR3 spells CASSDPGGTGSYEQYF. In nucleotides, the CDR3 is TGTGCCAGCAGTGACCCGGGGGGGACGGGATCATACGAGCAGTACTTC. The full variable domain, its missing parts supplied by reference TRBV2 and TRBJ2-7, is EPEVTQTPSHQVTQMGQEVILRCVPISNHLYFYWYRQILGQKVEFLVSFYNNEISEKSEIFDDQFSVERPDGSNFTLKIRSTKLEDSAMYFCASSDPGGTGSYEQYFGPGTRLTVT.

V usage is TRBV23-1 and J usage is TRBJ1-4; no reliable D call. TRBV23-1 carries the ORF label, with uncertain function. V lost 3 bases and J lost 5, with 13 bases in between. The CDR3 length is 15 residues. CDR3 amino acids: CASSHPQAQNEKLFF. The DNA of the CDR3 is TGCGCCAGCAGTCATCCTCAGGCTCAGAATGAAAAACTGTTTTTT.

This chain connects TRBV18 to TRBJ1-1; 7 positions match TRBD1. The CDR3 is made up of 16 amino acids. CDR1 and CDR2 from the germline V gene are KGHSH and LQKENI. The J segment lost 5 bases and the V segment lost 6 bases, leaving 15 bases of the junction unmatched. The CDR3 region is CASSRGGRAEDTEAFF. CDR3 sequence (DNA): TGTGCCAGCTCTCGAGGGGGCAGGGCGGAGGATACTGAAGCTTTCTTT.